Listed below are T cell receptor beta chains from one sample, sequenced in a study of blood T cell repertoires in COVID-19. The repertoire was sequenced with immunoSEQ multiplex PCR; TCRdb's copy has only in-frame clones and lacks some. The sample carries about 150,000 clones, roughly nine tenths recorded once. Sequenced: PBMCs or T cells enriched from blood (not recorded which). Receptors originate from a woman in her forties or fifties who had recovered from COVID-19. The CDR3 runs from the conserved cysteine through the conserved F or W. D genes are given only for firm matches. Clone size is stated in some rows and not others, as once, few, many or a class when expanded.

clone size: NA
D gene: NA
J gene: TRBJ1-1
V gene: TRBV28
CDR3 DNA: TGTGCCAGCAGTTCTCGGACAGACACTGAAGCTTTCTTT
CDR3 protein: CASSSRTDTEAFF

clone size: NA
D gene: TRBD2
J gene: TRBJ2-1
V gene: TRBV7-9
CDR3 DNA: TGTGCCAGCAGCCCCCCGGGCGGGAGCCAGGGTGAGCAGTTCTTC
CDR3 protein: CASSPPGGSQGEQFF

clone size: NA
D gene: NA
J gene: TRBJ2-1
V gene: TRBV30
CDR3 DNA: TGTGCCTGGAGTCCCACCAGACATCGATCGCAGTTCTTC
CDR3 protein: CAWSPTRHRSQFF

clone size: NA
D gene: NA
J gene: TRBJ2-1
V gene: TRBV11-3
CDR3 DNA: TGTGCCAGCAGCTTAGTGGGGTCTGGCGGGACCTCTCACAATGAGCAGTTCTTC
CDR3 protein: CASSLVGSGGTSHNEQFF

clone size: NA
D gene: NA
J gene: TRBJ2-7
V gene: TRBV29-1
CDR3 DNA: TGCAGCGTCCTTAGCGGTTCCTACGAGCAGTACTTC
CDR3 protein: CSVLSGSYEQYF

clone size: NA
D gene: NA
J gene: TRBJ1-6
V gene: TRBV19
CDR3 DNA: TGTGCCAGTAGTTACGGGAGCTCCTATAATTCACCCCTCCACTTT
CDR3 protein: CASSYGSSYNSPLHF

clone size: NA
D gene: NA
J gene: TRBJ1-3
V gene: TRBV6-5
CDR3 DNA: TGTGCCAGCGCGGAGAACTCTGGAAACACCATATATTTT
CDR3 protein: CASAENSGNTIYF

clone size: NA
D gene: TRBD1
J gene: TRBJ2-5
V gene: TRBV15
CDR3 DNA: TGTGCCACCAGCAGAGCCTTGGGACAGGGGGAAGAGACCCAGTACTTC
CDR3 protein: CATSRALGQGEETQYF

clone size: NA
D gene: TRBD2
J gene: TRBJ2-7
V gene: TRBV12-3/TRBV12-4
CDR3 DNA: TGTGCCAGCAGGAGAGAAGCGGGAGTTGTGTACTTC
CDR3 protein: CASRREAGVVYF

clone size: few
D gene: NA
J gene: TRBJ2-7
V gene: TRBV11-2
CDR3 DNA: TGTGCCAGCAGCCAACGCCCCGGGGTAGCGCACTCCTACGAGCAGTACTTC
CDR3 protein: CASSQRPGVAHSYEQYF